This entry describes one T cell receptor (beta chain). The junction does not match germline at one end; this may be a read error. This record belongs to a study of breast tumors, draining lymph nodes, adjacent tissues. TCRdb used MiXCR to reprocess the multiplex PCR reads, holding one entry per CDR3 protein. Among about 230,000 distinct CDR3 sequences listed, roughly 30% were seen once. Samples came from axillary lymph nodes draining the breast cancer. Germline CDR1 MNHEY, CDR2 SVGAGI. This CDR3 contains 13 residues. Sequencing input: axillary lymph node tissue. The TCR comes from a female donor with breast cancer. Some clones in this sample may be carry-over from other donors' samples. The J gene is TRBJ2-2, the V gene TRBV6-5, with a possible D match to TRBD1 (6 bases). The chain's CDR3 is CASGYSGTGELFF. In DNA form, the CDR3 reads TGTGCCAGCGGTTACTCCGGGACAGGGGAGCTGTTTTTT.